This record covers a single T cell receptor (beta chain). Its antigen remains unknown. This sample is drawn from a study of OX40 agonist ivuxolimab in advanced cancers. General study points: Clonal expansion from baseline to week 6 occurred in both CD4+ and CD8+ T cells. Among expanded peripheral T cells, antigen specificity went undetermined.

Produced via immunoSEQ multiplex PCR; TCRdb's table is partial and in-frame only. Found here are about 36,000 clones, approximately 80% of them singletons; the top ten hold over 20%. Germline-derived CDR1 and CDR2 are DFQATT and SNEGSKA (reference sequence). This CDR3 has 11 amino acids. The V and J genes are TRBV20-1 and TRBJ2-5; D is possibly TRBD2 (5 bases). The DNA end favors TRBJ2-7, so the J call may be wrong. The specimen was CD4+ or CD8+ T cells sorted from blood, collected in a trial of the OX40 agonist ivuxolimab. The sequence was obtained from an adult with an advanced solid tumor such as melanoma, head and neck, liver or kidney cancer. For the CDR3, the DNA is TGCAGTGTAAAGGGAGCCTACGAGCAGTACTTC. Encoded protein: CSVKGAYEQYF.